A single sample is the source of the 8 T cell receptor beta chains below, sequenced in a study of T cell responses to AZD1222 COVID-19 vaccine. Produced via immunoSEQ multiplex PCR; TCRdb's table is partial and in-frame only. Among some 140,000 clones listed, approximately 87% were seen once. This specimen was peripheral blood, taken on day 0 of MenACWY control vaccination. Receptors originate from an adult in good health.

This clone was picked up one time. The chain is built from TRBV24-1 and TRBJ2-1; 10 bases line up with TRBD2. The CDR3 has 16 residues. Per the germline V gene, CDR1 is KGHDR and CDR2 is SFDVKD. Trimming took 4 bases from V and 8 from J; bases not matched to a gene: 10. The CDR3 DNA reads TGTGCCACCAGTGACCCCGGGACTAGCGCTTTTTATGAGCAGTTCTTC. This encodes CATSDPGTSAFYEQFF.

This clone occurred a few times. V and J are TRBV5-4 and TRBJ1-1; 7 bases are a match to TRBD1. V lost 3 bases, J lost 7 bases, and 6 bases stayed unmatched. This CDR3 spans 13 amino acids. Germline CDR1 reads SGHNT; CDR2 reads YYREEE (reference sequence). The chain's CDR3 is CASSSTGIGEAFF. The CDR3 coding sequence is TGTGCCAGCAGCTCGACAGGGATCGGTGAAGCTTTCTTT.

The chain combines TRBV6-2 or TRBV6-3 with TRBJ2-5, with 7 bases fitting TRBD1. The V and J ends lost 4 bases and 2 bases, in that order; junction bases with no gene match: 7. This CDR3 is built from 15 residues. CDR1 MNHEY and CDR2 SVGEGT come from the germline V gene. CDR3 nucleotide sequence: TGTGCCAGCAGTTCACGAGGGGGACAGCAAGAGACCCAGTACTTC. Translated: CASSSRGGQQETQYF.

The chain carries TRBV12-3 or TRBV12-4 and TRBJ2-7; TRBD1 or TRBD2 may be the D gene (5 bases each). The CDR3 consists of 13 residues. V lost 5 bases and J lost 2, with 10 bases in between. For the CDR3, the DNA is TGTGCCAGCAGTCAGGGAGCGGCCTACGAGCAGTACTTC. Its protein is CASSQGAAYEQYF.

The V call is TRBV10-3, the J call TRBJ2-2; TRBD1 or TRBD2 may be the D gene (5 bases each). V was shortened by 0 bases and J by 3 bases, with 8 bases between the two germline ends. The CDR3 sequence is 15 residues long. CDR1 ENHRY and CDR2 SYGVKD come from the germline V gene. The DNA for the CDR3 is TGTGCCATCAGTGAGTCGAGAGGGGACACCGGGGAGCTGTTTTTT. This sequence encodes CAISESRGDTGELFF.

This clone appeared once. The chain joins TRBV5-6 to TRBJ2-2, with D tentatively TRBD1 (6 bases). The CDR3 loop spans 14 amino acids. Germline CDR1 SGHDT, CDR2 YYEEEE. Trimming stripped 4 bases from V and 5 bases from J, with 12 bases between. DNA of the CDR3: TGTGCCAGCAGCAGGACAGTTCGGACCGGGGAGCTGTTTTTT. This translates into CASSRTVRTGELFF.

V gene TRBV2 combines with J gene TRBJ1-3; D is perhaps TRBD1 (5 bases). Between the trimmed V and J ends, which lost 5 bases and 2 bases, there was a span of 19 bases. Germline V CDR1 and CDR2: SNHLY, FYNNEI. The CDR3 runs to 17 residues. The CDR3 is CASSPRGVWSAGNTIYF. DNA for the CDR3: TGTGCCAGCAGTCCCCGAGGGGTTTGGTCGGCTGGAAACACCATATATTTT.

This rearrangement joins TRBV9 to TRBJ1-3; D is undetermined. This CDR3 contains 16 residues. Trimming took 0 bases from V and 4 from J, leaving 14 bases between them. Germline V lookup: CDR1 SGDLS, CDR2 YYNGEE. The CDR3 protein is CASSVGLALGGNTIYF. The CDR3 DNA follows: TGTGCCAGCAGCGTAGGGCTGGCCCTGGGGGGAAACACCATATATTTT.